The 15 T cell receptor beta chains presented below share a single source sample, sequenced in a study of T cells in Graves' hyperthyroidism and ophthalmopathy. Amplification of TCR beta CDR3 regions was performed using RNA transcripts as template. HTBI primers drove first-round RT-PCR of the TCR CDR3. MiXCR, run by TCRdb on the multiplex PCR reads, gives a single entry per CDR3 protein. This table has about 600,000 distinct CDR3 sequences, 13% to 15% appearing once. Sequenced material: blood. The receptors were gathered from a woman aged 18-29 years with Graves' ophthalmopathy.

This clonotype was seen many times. CDR3 in amino acids: CASSSDRQSTQYF. Here the CDR3 DNA reads TGTGCCAGCAGCTCAGACCGGCAAAGCACGCAGTATTTT. The gene calls are TRBV7-2 and TRBJ2-3; D not certain. Germline V gene data show CDR1 as SGHTA and CDR2 as FQGNSA. The CDR3 consists of 13 residues. Trimming stripped 4 bases from V and 9 bases from J, with 14 bases between.

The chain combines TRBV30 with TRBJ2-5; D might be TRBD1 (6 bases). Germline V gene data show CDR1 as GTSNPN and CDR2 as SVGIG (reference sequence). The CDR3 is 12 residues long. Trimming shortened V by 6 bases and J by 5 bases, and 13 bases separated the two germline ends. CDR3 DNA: TGTGCCTGCGCAGGGGATGTGGAGACCCAGTACTTC. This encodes CACAGDVETQYF.

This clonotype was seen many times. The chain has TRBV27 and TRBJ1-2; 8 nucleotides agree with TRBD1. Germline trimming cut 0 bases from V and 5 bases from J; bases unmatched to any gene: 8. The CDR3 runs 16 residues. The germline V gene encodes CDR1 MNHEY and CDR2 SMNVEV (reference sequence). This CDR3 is CASSLSRTGGLYGYTF. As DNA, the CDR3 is TGTGCCAGCAGTTTATCGCGCACAGGGGGTTTGTATGGCTACACCTTC.

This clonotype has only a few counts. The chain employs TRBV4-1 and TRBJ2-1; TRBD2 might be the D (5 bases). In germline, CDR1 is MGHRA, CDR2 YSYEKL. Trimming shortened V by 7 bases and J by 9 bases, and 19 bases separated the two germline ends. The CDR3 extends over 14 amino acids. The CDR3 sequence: CASKVLVTIREQFF. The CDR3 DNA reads TGCGCCAGCAAGGTACTAGTCACTATCCGTGAGCAGTTCTTC.

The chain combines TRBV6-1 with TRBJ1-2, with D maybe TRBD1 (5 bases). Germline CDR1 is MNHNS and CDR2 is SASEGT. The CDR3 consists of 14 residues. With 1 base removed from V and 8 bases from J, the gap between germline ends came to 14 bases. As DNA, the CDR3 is TGTGCCAGCAGTGAAGGCGGGGCAGGCCGCGGCTACACCTTC. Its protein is CASSEGGAGRGYTF.

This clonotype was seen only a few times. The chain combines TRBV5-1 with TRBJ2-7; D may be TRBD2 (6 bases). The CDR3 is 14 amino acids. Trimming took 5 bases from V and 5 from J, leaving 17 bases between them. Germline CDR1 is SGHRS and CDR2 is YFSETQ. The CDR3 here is CASRVGQGGNEQYF. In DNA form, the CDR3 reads TGCGCCAGCAGAGTGGGGCAGGGCGGGAACGAGCAGTACTTC.

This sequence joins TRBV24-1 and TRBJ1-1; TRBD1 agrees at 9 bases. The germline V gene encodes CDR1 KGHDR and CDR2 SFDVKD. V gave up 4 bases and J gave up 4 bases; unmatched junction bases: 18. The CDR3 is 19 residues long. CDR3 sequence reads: CATSDGDAPGTGRGTEAFF. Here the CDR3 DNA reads TGTGCCACCAGTGACGGCGATGCCCCGGGGACAGGGAGAGGCACTGAAGCTTTCTTT.

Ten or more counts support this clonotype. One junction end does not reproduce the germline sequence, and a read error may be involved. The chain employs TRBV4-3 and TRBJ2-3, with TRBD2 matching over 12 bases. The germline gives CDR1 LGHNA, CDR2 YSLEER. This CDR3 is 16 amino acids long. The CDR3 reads CASSQGTSGSTDTQYF. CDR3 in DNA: TGTGCCAGCAGCCAAGGGACTAGCGGGAGCACAGATACGCAGTATTTT.

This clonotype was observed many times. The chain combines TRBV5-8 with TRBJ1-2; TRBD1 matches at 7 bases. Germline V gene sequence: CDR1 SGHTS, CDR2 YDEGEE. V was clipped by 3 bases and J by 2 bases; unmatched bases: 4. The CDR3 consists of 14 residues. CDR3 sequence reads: CASSSDRSNYGYTF. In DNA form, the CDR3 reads TGTGCCAGCAGCTCGGACAGGTCGAACTATGGCTACACCTTC.

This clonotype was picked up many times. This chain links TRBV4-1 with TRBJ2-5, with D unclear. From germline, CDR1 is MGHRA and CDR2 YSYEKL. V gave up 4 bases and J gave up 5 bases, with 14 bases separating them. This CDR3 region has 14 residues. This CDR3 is CASSPNRAGETQYF. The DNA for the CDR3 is TGCGCCAGCAGCCCGAACCGGGCCGGGGAGACCCAGTACTTC.

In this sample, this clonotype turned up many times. CDR3 protein: CASSLSPGAGVLGEQFF. CDR3 nucleotide sequence: TGTGCCAGCAGTTTATCCCCAGGGGCGGGAGTTCTGGGTGAGCAGTTCTTC. This sequence joins TRBV28 and TRBJ2-1; perhaps TRBD2 as D (7 bases). This CDR3 is 17 amino acids long. Germline-derived CDR1 and CDR2 are MDHEN and SYDVKM. V was pared by 1 base and J by 9 bases, with 22 bases between.

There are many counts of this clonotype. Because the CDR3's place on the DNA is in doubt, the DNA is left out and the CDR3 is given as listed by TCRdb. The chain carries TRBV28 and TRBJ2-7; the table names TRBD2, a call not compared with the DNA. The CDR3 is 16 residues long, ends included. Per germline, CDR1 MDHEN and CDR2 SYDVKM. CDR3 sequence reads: CASSSSGVGPSYEQYF.

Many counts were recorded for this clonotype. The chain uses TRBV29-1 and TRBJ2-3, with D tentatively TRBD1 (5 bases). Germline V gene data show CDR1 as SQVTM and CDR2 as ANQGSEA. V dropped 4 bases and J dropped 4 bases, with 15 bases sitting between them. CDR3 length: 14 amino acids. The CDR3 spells CSVVVRVGSDTQYF. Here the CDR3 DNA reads TGCAGCGTTGTCGTCAGGGTAGGGTCAGATACGCAGTATTTT.

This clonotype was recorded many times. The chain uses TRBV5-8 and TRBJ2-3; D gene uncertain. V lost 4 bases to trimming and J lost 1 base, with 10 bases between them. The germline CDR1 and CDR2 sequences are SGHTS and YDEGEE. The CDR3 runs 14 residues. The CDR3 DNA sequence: TGTGCCAGCAGCGACGCGGCGGGCACAGATACGCAGTATTTT. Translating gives CASSDAAGTDTQYF.

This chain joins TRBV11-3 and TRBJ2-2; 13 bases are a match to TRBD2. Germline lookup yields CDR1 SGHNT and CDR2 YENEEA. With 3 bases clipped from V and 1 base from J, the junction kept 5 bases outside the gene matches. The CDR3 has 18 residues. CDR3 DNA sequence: TGTGCCAGCAGCTTGAAACTAGCGGGAGGGGTGAACACCGGGGAGCTGTTTTTT. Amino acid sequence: CASSLKLAGGVNTGELFF.